The clone carrying this TCR beta chain was seen only a few times. Its antigen is unknown. This sample is part of a study of identical twins. One entry per CDR3 protein, called by TCRdb with MiXCR from the 5' RACE reads. The sample has approximately 300,000 distinct CDR3 sequences; roughly 10% are singletons. General study findings and limits: Twins showed weaker excess sharing in their beta out-of-frame sequences. For zero-insertion analyses, partial confounding could come from invariant MAIT and iNKT cells.

The CDR3 sequence is 15 residues long. V lost 6 bases to trimming and J lost 4 bases, with 14 bases between them. Germline CDR1 reads KGHDR; CDR2 reads SFDVKD. This sample was shared with a second study, whose subject was yellow fever vaccine responses in identical twins. That study reports: Vaccine-induced T cell responses in twins were reportedly observed to appear partly convergent, partly personalized.

The receptor's source is a woman between 18 and 30 years old in good health. J is TRBJ2-2 and V is TRBV24-1, with no clear D. Sequenced: CD8+ T cells sorted from blood. CDR3 sequence: CATSPSRASTGELFF. The CDR3 DNA reads TGTGCCACCAGTCCGTCCCGGGCTAGCACCGGGGAGCTGTTTTTT.